Shown below are 21 T cell receptor beta chains from a single sample sequenced in a study of OX40 agonist ivuxolimab in advanced cancers. The library was produced with the immunoSEQ multiplex PCR assay. TCRdb limited this immuneACCESS table to in-frame rearrangements with V and J called. A share of clones is missing; checked studies link under half to unresolved V genes, and the rest is unexplained. Recorded for this sample are roughly 67,000 clones; 65% to 85% of them occurred a single time. In total, the top ten clones hold under 13% of the sample. The material sequenced was CD4+ or CD8+ T cells sorted from blood, taken in a trial of the OX40 agonist ivuxolimab. The receptors originated from an adult with an advanced solid tumor such as melanoma, head and neck, liver or kidney cancer.

The chain employs TRBV4-3 and TRBJ2-7; the match to TRBD1 covers 7 bases. CDR3 size: 15 residues. With 4 bases clipped from V and 2 bases from J, the junction kept 8 bases outside the gene matches. Per germline, CDR1 LGHNA and CDR2 YSLEER. This CDR3 reads CASSLQQGLAYEQYF. The CDR3 region has the DNA TGCGCCAGCAGCCTTCAACAGGGGCTGGCCTACGAGCAGTACTTC.

The chain employs TRBV28 and TRBJ2-7; 8 nucleotides agree with TRBD2. The CDR3 covers 18 residues. From germline, CDR1 is MDHEN and CDR2 SYDVKM. Germline trimming cut 5 bases from V and 3 bases from J; bases unmatched to any gene: 18. As DNA, the CDR3 is TGTGCCAGCAGTCCCCTAATCGGGGGGGGGACGGCCTGCTACGAGCAGTACTTC. Its translation: CASSPLIGGGTACYEQYF.

The V gene is TRBV7-8, the J gene TRBJ2-7; 7 bases line up with TRBD1. The V and J ends lost 4 bases and 0 bases, in that order; junction bases with no gene match: 6. CDR1 SGHVS and CDR2 FQNEAQ come from the germline V gene. This CDR3 has 15 amino acids. As DNA, the CDR3 is TGTGCCAGCAGCTCCTTCCGGGACAGCTCCTACGAGCAGTACTTC. Its protein product is CASSSFRDSSYEQYF. Using reference TRBV7-8 and TRBJ2-7 for the parts outside the CDR3, the full variable domain is GAGVSQSPRYKVAKRGQDVALRCDPISGHVSLFWYQQALGQGPEFLTYFQNEAQLDKSGLPSDRFFAERPEGSVSTLKIQRTQQEDSAVYLCASSSFRDSSYEQYFGPGTRLTVT.

J is TRBJ2-3 and V is TRBV7-6; D is unclear. The CDR3 is 12 amino acids. V lost 5 bases to trimming and J lost 3 bases, with 6 bases between them. The germline V gene encodes CDR1 SGHVS and CDR2 FNYEAQ. The CDR3 DNA is TGTGCCAGCAGCCCCAGGACAGATACGCAGTATTTT. Encoded protein: CASSPRTDTQYF.

This rearrangement joins TRBV28 to TRBJ2-5, with D tentatively TRBD1 or TRBD2 (6 bases each). The J call is in doubt because the DNA end fits TRBJ2-7 better. This CDR3 comprises 18 residues. Germline V lookup: CDR1 MDHEN, CDR2 SYDVKM. The CDR3 DNA follows: TGTGCCAGCAGTTTATCCCCCACATGGAAAGGGGGGTCCTACGAGCAGTACTTC. Protein product: CASSLSPTWKGGSYEQYF.

A few counts support this clone. DNA of the CDR3: TGTGCCAGCAGTCCCCCGGACAGGGTTCTGGACACCGGGGAGCTGTTTTTT. Protein sequence: CASSPPDRVLDTGELFF. The rearrangement uses TRBV28 and TRBJ2-2; 8 nucleotides match TRBD1. Germline lookup yields CDR1 MDHEN and CDR2 SYDVKM. Losses at the gene ends were 5 bases for V and 3 bases for J; bases not matched to a gene: 11. This CDR3 region has 17 residues.

The chain is built from TRBV5-6 and TRBJ1-5; 9 bases align to TRBD1. V lost 4 bases and J lost 3; bases outside the gene matches: 5. The CDR3 loop spans 15 amino acids. Germline V gene data show CDR1 as SGHDT and CDR2 as YYEEEE. The CDR3 region has the DNA TGTGCCAGCAGCCCAGGGACAGGGCTCAATCAGCCCCAGCATTTT. It codes for CASSPGTGLNQPQHF.

This clone occurred a few times. This rearrangement joins TRBV7-8 to TRBJ1-1; D possibly corresponds to TRBD1 (5 bases). This CDR3 region has 15 residues. Between the trimmed V and J ends, which lost 1 base and 7 bases, there was a span of 16 bases. Germline loops: CDR1 SGHVS, CDR2 FQNEAQ. CDR3 DNA: TGTGCCAGCAGCTTAGTACAAGGAAGGGGAGGTGAAGCTTTCTTT. Residues: CASSLVQGRGGEAFF.

The rearrangement joins TRBV7-9 to TRBJ2-1; 13 nucleotides line up with TRBD2. With V trimmed by 4 bases and J by 12 bases, 9 bases remained unmatched. In germline, CDR1 is SEHNR, CDR2 FQNEAQ (reference sequence). The CDR3 runs 15 residues. CDR3 sequence: CASSYGLAGDKGQFF. The CDR3 nucleotides are TGTGCCAGCAGCTATGGACTAGCGGGGGATAAAGGGCAGTTCTTC. Complete variable domain (other parts from reference TRBV7-9 and TRBJ2-1): DTGVSQNPRHKITKRGQNVTFRCDPISEHNRLYWYRQTLGQGPEFLTYFQNEAQLEKSRLLSDRFSAERPKGSFSTLEIQRTEQGDSAMYLCASSYGLAGDKGQFFGPGTRLTVL.

V is TRBV7-2 and J is TRBJ2-5; 7 bases are a match to TRBD1. The CDR3 consists of 14 residues. V lost 6 bases to trimming and J lost 2 bases; unmatched junction nucleotides: 6. Germline V gives CDR1 SGHTA, CDR2 FQGNSA. CDR3 protein: CASRHTGAQETQYF. CDR3 nucleotides: TGTGCCAGCAGACATACAGGGGCGCAAGAGACCCAGTACTTC.

The table lists this clone with a count of one. The chain links TRBV2 to TRBJ1-2; tentatively, D is TRBD1 (5 bases). Trimming took 6 bases from V and 4 from J, leaving 15 bases between them. The V gene's germline CDR1 is SNHLY and CDR2 FYNNEI. The CDR3 is 14 amino acids. CDR3 coding DNA: TGTGCCAGCAGCACAGGTACGATTTCCTATGGCTACACCTTC. Translated, it gives CASSTGTISYGYTF. Full variable domain (outside the CDR3, taken from reference TRBV2 and TRBJ1-2): EPEVTQTPSHQVTQMGQEVILRCVPISNHLYFYWYRQILGQKVEFLVSFYNNEISEKSEIFDDQFSVERPDGSNFTLKIRSTKLEDSAMYFCASSTGTISYGYTFGSGTRLTVV.

This clone has more than one count but fewer than ten. The chain is built from TRBV9 and TRBJ2-7; possibly TRBD2 for D (6 bases). The CDR3 covers 14 residues. The germline V gene encodes CDR1 SGDLS and CDR2 YYNGEE. V was shortened by 3 bases and J by 7 bases, with 17 bases between the two germline ends. The CDR3 DNA reads TGTGCCAGCAGCGACCGGGACTCGCTGGGAGAGCAGTACTTC. It encodes CASSDRDSLGEQYF. Combining the CDR3 with reference TRBV9 and TRBJ2-7 gives the whole variable domain DSGVTQTPKHLITATGQRVTLRCSPRSGDLSVYWYQQSLDQGLQFLIQYYNGEERAKGNILERFSAQQFPDLHSELNLSSLELGDSALYFCASSDRDSLGEQYFGPGTRLTVT.

The chain uses TRBV30 and TRBJ1-4; weak D call: TRBD1 (5 bases). V lost 0 bases, J lost 8 bases, and 10 bases lay in between. The germline V gene has CDR1 GTSNPN and CDR2 SVGIG (reference sequence). The CDR3 spans 13 residues. The DNA for the CDR3 is TGTGCCTGGAGTGTCGCCGGGGCAGAAAAACTGTTTTTT. This sequence encodes CAWSVAGAEKLFF.

The gene calls are TRBV27 and TRBJ1-4; 8 bases line up with TRBD1. Germline values: CDR1 MNHEY, CDR2 SMNVEV (reference sequence). The V and J ends lost 5 bases and 4 bases, in that order; junction bases with no gene match: 15. CDR3 size: 18 residues. The CDR3 DNA sequence: TGTGCCAGCAGTCCATACTCATTGCTCGGACAGGGTAATGAAAAACTGTTTTTT. Its translation: CASSPYSLLGQGNEKLFF.

The chain joins TRBV7-9 to TRBJ2-3; D not certain. Germline V gene lookup returns CDR1 SEHNR and CDR2 FQNEAQ (reference sequence). V lost 7 bases and J lost 4, with 9 bases in between. This CDR3 region has 12 residues. The CDR3 DNA sequence: TGTGCCAGCACGTTTGATGCAGATACGCAGTATTTT. It specifies CASTFDADTQYF.

The J gene is TRBJ1-1, the V gene TRBV7-2, with 9 bases fitting TRBD1. The germline gives CDR1 SGHTA, CDR2 FQGNSA. The CDR3 has 19 residues. The J segment lost 0 bases and the V segment lost 3 bases, leaving 14 bases of the junction unmatched. In DNA, the CDR3 is TGTGCCAGCAGCTTGTCAGGTGGGACAGGGAGGTACGTGAACACTGAAGCTTTCTTT. Residues: CASSLSGGTGRYVNTEAFF.

The rearrangement uses TRBV4-1 and TRBJ1-2; D gene ambiguous. The germline V gene encodes CDR1 MGHRA and CDR2 YSYEKL. V lost 2 bases and J 3 bases, leaving 13 bases between the germline ends. The CDR3 covers 15 residues. The CDR3 DNA reads TGCGCCAGCAGCCAACCAACGGACGGTGACTATGGCTACACCTTC. This codes for CASSQPTDGDYGYTF.

This clone came up a few times. V is TRBV10-3 and J is TRBJ2-3; 8 positions agree with TRBD2. The V and J ends lost 6 bases and 5 bases, in that order; junction bases with no gene match: 10. The CDR3 loop spans 15 amino acids. Germline lookup yields CDR1 ENHRY and CDR2 SYGVKD. The CDR3 here is CAIRGTREFGDTQYF. The CDR3, as DNA: TGTGCCATCAGGGGGACTAGAGAGTTCGGAGATACGCAGTATTTT.

J is TRBJ2-7 and V is TRBV11-2, with D unresolved. From germline, CDR1 is SGHAT and CDR2 FQNNGV. This CDR3 is built from 13 residues. Trimming left V 5 bases short and J 4 bases short, with 12 bases between. The CDR3 sequence is CASSRTPEYEQYF. In nucleotides, the CDR3 is TGTGCCAGCAGCCGAACACCTGAATACGAGCAGTACTTC.

The chain carries TRBV7-8 and TRBJ1-6; TRBD1 matches at 7 bases. Germline V gives CDR1 SGHVS, CDR2 FQNEAQ. Trimming took 3 bases from V and 7 from J; bases not matched to a gene: 9. The CDR3 is 16 amino acids. This CDR3 reads CASSLRQGVRNSPLHF. In nucleotides, the CDR3 is TGTGCCAGCAGCTTGCGTCAGGGGGTTAGGAATTCACCCCTCCACTTT.

This chain uses TRBV18 with TRBJ1-4, with unresolved D. This CDR3 has 15 amino acids. The germline CDR1 and CDR2 sequences are KGHSH and LQKENI. The V and J ends lost 1 base and 0 bases respectively, with 6 bases between them. This CDR3 is CASSPRHATNEKLFF. The CDR3 bases are TGTGCCAGCTCACCACGACACGCAACTAATGAAAAACTGTTTTTT.